This T cell receptor beta chain was sequenced in a study of CXCR3-negative and CXCR3-positive naive CD8 T cells. TRB cDNA was prepared as libraries by UMI-labeled 5' RACE. After re-calling the 5' RACE reads, TCRdb lists one entry per CDR3 protein, DNA absent. In total, the table holds more than 65,000 distinct CDR3 sequences. Germline assignment: CDR1 SGHVS and CDR2 FQNEAQ. The CDR3 spans 14 residues. The rearrangement uses TRBV7-8 and TRBJ2-5; with no DNA, the TCRdb D assignment of TRBD2 cannot be verified. The clonotype originates from a human donor in good health. Some clones in this sample may be carry-over from other donors' samples. Specimen: naive CXCR3- CD8+ T cells from blood. Specified subset: CD45RO-CCR7+CD27+CD95- naive CD8+ T cells lacking CXCR3 (TNR3-). CDR3 amino acids: CASSFSSGRETQYF.